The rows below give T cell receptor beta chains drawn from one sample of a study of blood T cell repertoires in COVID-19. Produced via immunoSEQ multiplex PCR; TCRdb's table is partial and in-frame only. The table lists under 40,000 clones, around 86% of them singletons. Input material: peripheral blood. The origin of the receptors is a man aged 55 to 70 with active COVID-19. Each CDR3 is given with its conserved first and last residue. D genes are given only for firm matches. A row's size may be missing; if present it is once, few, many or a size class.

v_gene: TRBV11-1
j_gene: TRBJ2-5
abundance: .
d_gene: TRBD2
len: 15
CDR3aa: CASTLTGTKAETQYF
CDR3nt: TGTGCCAGCACTCTTACCGGGACTAAGGCAGAGACCCAGTACTTC

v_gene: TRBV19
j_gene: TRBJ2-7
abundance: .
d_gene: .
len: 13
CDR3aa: CATSDGQSYEQYF
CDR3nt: TGTGCCACGTCGGATGGACAGTCCTACGAGCAGTACTTC

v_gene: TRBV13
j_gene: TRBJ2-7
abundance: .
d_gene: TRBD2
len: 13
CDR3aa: CARAGGVSYEQYF
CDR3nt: TGTGCCAGAGCGGGGGGGGTCTCCTACGAGCAGTACTTC

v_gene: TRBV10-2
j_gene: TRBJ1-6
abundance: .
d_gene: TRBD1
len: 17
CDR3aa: CASSENFGQGDNSPLHF
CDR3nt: TGCGCCAGCAGTGAAAATTTTGGACAGGGGGATAATTCACCCCTCCACTTT

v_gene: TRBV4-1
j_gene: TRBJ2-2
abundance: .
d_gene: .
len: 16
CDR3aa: CASSKPGITGTGELFF
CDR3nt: TGCGCCAGCAGCAAACCCGGGATAACCGGCACCGGGGAGCTGTTTTTT

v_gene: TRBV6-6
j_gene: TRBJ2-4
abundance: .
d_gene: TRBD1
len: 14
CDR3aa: CASSYSSRTGWEYF
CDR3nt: TGTGCCAGCAGTTACTCGAGTAGGACAGGGTGGGAGTACTTC

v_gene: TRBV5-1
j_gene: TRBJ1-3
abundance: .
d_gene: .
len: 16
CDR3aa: CASSLGGTGTGNTIYF
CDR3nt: TGCGCCAGCAGCTTGGGGGGTACAGGAACAGGGAACACCATATATTTT

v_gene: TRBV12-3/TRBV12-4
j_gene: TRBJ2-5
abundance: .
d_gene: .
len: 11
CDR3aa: CASSLQETQYF
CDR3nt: TGTGCCAGCAGTCTACAAGAGACCCAGTACTTC

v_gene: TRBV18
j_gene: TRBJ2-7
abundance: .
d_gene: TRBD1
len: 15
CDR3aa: CASSPGTGGLHEQYF
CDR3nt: TGTGCCAGCTCACCCGGGACAGGGGGCCTCCACGAGCAGTACTTC

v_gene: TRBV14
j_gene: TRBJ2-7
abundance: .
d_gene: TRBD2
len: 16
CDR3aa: CASSASPLSQREEQYF
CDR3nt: TGTGCCAGCAGCGCAAGCCCACTATCGCAGCGGGAGGAGCAGTACTTC

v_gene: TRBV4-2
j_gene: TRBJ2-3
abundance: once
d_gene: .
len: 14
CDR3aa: CASSQDLRVDTQYF
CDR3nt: TGTGCCAGCAGCCAAGATCTCCGTGTTGATACGCAGTATTTT

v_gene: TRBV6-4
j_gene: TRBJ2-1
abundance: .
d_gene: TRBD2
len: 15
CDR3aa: CASSKLAGADNEQFF
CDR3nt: TGTGCCAGCAGTAAACTAGCGGGAGCTGACAATGAGCAGTTCTTC

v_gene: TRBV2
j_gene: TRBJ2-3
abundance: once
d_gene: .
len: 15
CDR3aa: CASSEEGRRTDTQYF
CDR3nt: TGTGCCAGCAGTGAAGAAGGGAGGAGGACAGATACGCAGTATTTT

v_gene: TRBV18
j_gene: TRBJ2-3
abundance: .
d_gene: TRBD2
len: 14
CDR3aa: CASSLGLAVDTQYF
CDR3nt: TGTGCCAGCTCACTGGGACTAGCGGTAGATACGCAGTATTTT

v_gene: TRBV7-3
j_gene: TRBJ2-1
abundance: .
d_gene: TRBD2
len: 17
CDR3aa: CASSLMGLAGDYNEQFF
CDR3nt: TGTGCCAGCAGCTTAATGGGACTAGCGGGGGATTACAATGAGCAGTTCTTC

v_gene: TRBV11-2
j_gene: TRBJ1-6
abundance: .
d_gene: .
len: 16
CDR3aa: CASSSRRLFSNSPLHF
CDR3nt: TGTGCCAGCAGCAGCAGGAGGTTGTTTAGTAATTCACCCCTCCACTTT

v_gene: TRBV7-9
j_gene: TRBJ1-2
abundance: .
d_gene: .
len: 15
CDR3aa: CASSLVGGAGYGYTF
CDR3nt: TGTGCCAGCAGCTTAGTTGGGGGGGCAGGCTATGGCTACACCTTC